These T cell receptor beta chains were read from a single sample in a study of Graves' ophthalmopathy and Graves' hyperthyroidism. TCRdb analysed the multiplex PCR reads with MiXCR anew, one entry per CDR3 protein. The profile shows around 1.1 million distinct CDR3 sequences, about two fifths of them singletons. The sample comprised peripheral blood or thyroid tissue (not recorded which). All receptors come from an adult man with Graves' hyperthyroidism. The conserved cysteine and the conserved F or W are not part of the CDR3 here. The order of the fields is J gene, V gene, clone size, CDR3 protein. Not all rows give a size; the values are once, few, many and, for expanded clones, a class.

j_gene: TRBJ1-5
v_gene: TRBV5-6
abundance: many
CDR3aa: ASRSARGGSNQPQH

j_gene: TRBJ1-2
v_gene: TRBV12-3/TRBV12-4
abundance: many
CDR3aa: ASSRTGIVGGYT

j_gene: TRBJ2-7
v_gene: TRBV27
abundance: few
CDR3aa: ASSLMGFEKMEQY

j_gene: TRBJ2-5
v_gene: TRBV6-5
abundance: NA
CDR3aa: ASSRNSGTQETQY

j_gene: TRBJ1-6
v_gene: TRBV15
abundance: NA
CDR3aa: AASSPPGPYSPLH

j_gene: TRBJ1-4
v_gene: TRBV5-6
abundance: NA
CDR3aa: ASSSTGQSSLNEKLF

j_gene: TRBJ2-7
v_gene: TRBV7-9
abundance: many
CDR3aa: ASSWGGLAGLSYEQY

j_gene: TRBJ2-2
v_gene: TRBV12-3/TRBV12-4
abundance: many
CDR3aa: ASTNTGELF

j_gene: TRBJ1-2
v_gene: TRBV6-5
abundance: many
CDR3aa: ASSYSLNYGYT

j_gene: TRBJ1-1
v_gene: TRBV10-3
abundance: NA
CDR3aa: AISDRGTGSDTEAF

j_gene: TRBJ1-4
v_gene: TRBV7-2
abundance: many
CDR3aa: ASGAPLTLRGEKLF

j_gene: TRBJ1-2
v_gene: TRBV9
abundance: NA
CDR3aa: ASSGGIGNYGYT

j_gene: TRBJ1-1
v_gene: TRBV20-1
abundance: NA
CDR3aa: SARVMTGSTEAF

j_gene: TRBJ1-2
v_gene: TRBV25-1
abundance: NA
CDR3aa: ASFPDRGGYT

j_gene: TRBJ1-3
v_gene: TRBV10-3
abundance: many
CDR3aa: AISRGYTIY

j_gene: TRBJ1-1
v_gene: TRBV4-3
abundance: few
CDR3aa: ASSPDIARGLNTEAF

j_gene: TRBJ2-6
v_gene: TRBV29-1
abundance: many
CDR3aa: SVEGGGPGANVLT

j_gene: TRBJ2-7
v_gene: TRBV25-1
abundance: few
CDR3aa: GAEGAGSDEQY

j_gene: TRBJ1-4
v_gene: TRBV9
abundance: NA
CDR3aa: ASSATFGEKLF

j_gene: TRBJ1-1
v_gene: TRBV6-1
abundance: few
CDR3aa: ASRIGQGIGTEAF

j_gene: TRBJ2-7
v_gene: TRBV6-2/TRBV6-3
abundance: many
CDR3aa: ASSPTVHNEQY

j_gene: TRBJ2-7
v_gene: TRBV7-9
abundance: NA
CDR3aa: ASSLAEGGEQY

j_gene: TRBJ2-6
v_gene: TRBV10-3
abundance: many
CDR3aa: AIKAAASGANVLT

j_gene: TRBJ1-2
v_gene: TRBV4-3
abundance: NA
CDR3aa: ASSQDGDSLSYGYT

j_gene: TRBJ2-7
v_gene: TRBV20-1
abundance: many
CDR3aa: SARGAGGYEQY

j_gene: TRBJ2-7
v_gene: TRBV7-2
abundance: few
CDR3aa: ASSLRGRAYSYEQY

j_gene: TRBJ1-2
v_gene: TRBV24-1
abundance: NA
CDR3aa: ASYPGDYGYT

j_gene: TRBJ2-7
v_gene: TRBV10-1
abundance: NA
CDR3aa: ASRGQGVTSGSSEQY